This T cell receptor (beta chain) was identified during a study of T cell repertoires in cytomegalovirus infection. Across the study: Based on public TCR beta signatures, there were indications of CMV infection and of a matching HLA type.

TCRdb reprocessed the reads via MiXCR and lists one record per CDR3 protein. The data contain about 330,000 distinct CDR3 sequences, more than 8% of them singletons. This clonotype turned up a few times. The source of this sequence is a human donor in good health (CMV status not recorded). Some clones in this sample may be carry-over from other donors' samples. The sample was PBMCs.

The CDR3 loop is CASSWSAGTGAYGYTF. CDR3 DNA: TGTGCCAGCAGCTGGAGCGCCGGGACAGGGGCCTATGGCTACACCTTC. The V gene is TRBV7-9, the J gene TRBJ1-2; 10 positions agree with TRBD1. This CDR3 comprises 16 residues. V was pared by 4 bases and J by 4 bases, with 9 bases of the junction left unmatched. Germline CDR1 is SEHNR and CDR2 is FQNEAQ (reference sequence). The full variable domain, with the rest looked up from reference TRBV7-9 and TRBJ1-2, is DTGVSQNPRHKITKRGQNVTFRCDPISEHNRLYWYRQTLGQGPEFLTYFQNEAQLEKSRLLSDRFSAERPKGSFSTLEIQRTEQGDSAMYLCASSWSAGTGAYGYTFGSGTRLTVV.